A single sample gave rise to the 20 T cell receptor beta chains below, sequenced in a study of T cell changes during pregnancy in multiple sclerosis. The table came from immunoSEQ multiplex PCR; TCRdb's copy has only in-frame clones and leaves some out. The sample includes approximately 100,000 clones, roughly nine tenths of them seen just once. Sequenced material: peripheral blood, taken after pregnancy. Source of these receptors: a female donor with multiple sclerosis, enrolled in a pregnancy study.

The gene calls are TRBV4-2 and TRBJ1-2; possibly TRBD1 for D (6 bases). Trimming took 0 bases from V and 5 from J, leaving 13 bases between them. The length of the CDR3 is 15 residues. Germline values: CDR1 LGHNA, CDR2 YNFKEQ. As DNA, the CDR3 is TGTGCCAGCAGCCAAGATTCCAGGGGCCCGTATGGCTACACCTTC. Translated, it gives CASSQDSRGPYGYTF.

V is TRBV7-2 and J is TRBJ1-1; no reliable D call. Germline CDR1 is SGHTA and CDR2 is FQGNSA. V gave up 5 bases and J gave up 7 bases, with 8 bases separating them. The CDR3 runs to 11 residues. CDR3 sequence (DNA): TGTGCCAGCAGCCCAGCGATTGAAGCTTTCTTT. This gives the protein CASSPAIEAFF.

The chain combines TRBV30 with TRBJ1-5; D gene uncertain. The CDR3 is 14 amino acids. V shed 3 bases and J shed 0 bases, with 9 bases lying between them. Per the germline V gene, CDR1 is GTSNPN and CDR2 is SVGIG (reference sequence). The CDR3 DNA follows: TGTGCCTGGAGCGCCTACGGTAGCAATCAGCCCCAGCATTTT. It translates to CAWSAYGSNQPQHF.

The gene calls are TRBV27 and TRBJ2-2; a possible D gene is TRBD2 (7 bases). The ends were cut back, 5 bases at V and 3 bases at J, with 16 bases in the middle. The CDR3 consists of 16 residues. Per germline, CDR1 MNHEY and CDR2 SMNVEV (reference sequence). CDR3 sequence (DNA): TGTGCCAGCAGTCGCGGGGGAGGGGGGGACACCGGGGAGCTGTTTTTT. As protein: CASSRGGGGDTGELFF.

The V and J genes are TRBV5-5 and TRBJ2-1; 8 bases fit TRBD2. This CDR3 region has 18 residues. CDR1 is SGHKS and CDR2 is YYEKEE in the germline V gene (reference sequence). Losses at the gene ends were 0 bases for V and 6 bases for J; bases not matched to a gene: 14. Written as DNA, the CDR3 is TGTGCCAGCAGCTTGGTGGTTAGCGGGGCCCCCGGGGGCAATGAGCAGTTCTTC. Translating it yields CASSLVVSGAPGGNEQFF.

The chain uses TRBV7-2 and TRBJ1-5, with D uncertain. V was pared by 3 bases and J by 3 bases, with 6 bases between. The CDR3 length is 13 residues. The V gene's germline CDR1 is SGHTA and CDR2 FQGNSA. CDR3 nucleotide sequence: TGTGCCAGCAGCTTCGAGATCAATCAGCCCCAGCATTTT. Encoded protein: CASSFEINQPQHF.

This clone was observed a few times. DNA of the CDR3: TGTGCCTGGAGTAGGACAATAGTGGAGACCCAGTACTTC. Translation: CAWSRTIVETQYF. The chain joins TRBV30 to TRBJ2-5, with TRBD1 as a possible D gene (5 bases). CDR1 and CDR2 (germline): GTSNPN, SVGIG (reference sequence). The CDR3 spans 13 residues. V was trimmed by 2 bases and J by 5 bases, leaving 12 bases between them.

V gene TRBV7-6 combines with J gene TRBJ2-3, with 7 bases fitting TRBD2. CDR1 is SGHVS, CDR2 FNYEAQ, per germline. The CDR3 spans 14 residues. V was clipped by 1 base and J by 4 bases; unmatched bases: 2. This CDR3 reads CASSLGGLADTQYF. CDR3 nucleotides: TGTGCCAGCAGCTTAGGAGGACTAGCAGATACGCAGTATTTT.

This clone was recorded once. The chain is built from TRBV9 and TRBJ1-4, with a possible D match to TRBD1 (5 bases). There are 17 residues in the CDR3. Trimming took 3 bases from V and 7 from J, leaving 22 bases between them. The germline CDR1 and CDR2 sequences are SGDLS and YYNGEE. The CDR3 DNA sequence: TGTGCCAGCAGCGAGGCCCCGGGGGGAGGGGTAGGTGAAAAACTGTTTTTT. Protein sequence: CASSEAPGGGVGEKLFF.

This rearrangement joins TRBV6-1 to TRBJ2-2, with D unresolved. Trimming cost V 3 bases and J 7 bases, with 12 bases left between them. CDR1 is MNHNS and CDR2 is SASEGT in the germline V gene. This CDR3 is 14 amino acids long. This chain's CDR3 is CASSEILFSGELFF. The CDR3, as DNA: TGTGCCAGCAGTGAGATTCTCTTTAGCGGGGAGCTGTTTTTT.

The rearrangement uses TRBV5-1 and TRBJ2-3, with 9 bases lining up with TRBD1. The CDR3 covers 16 residues. V trimming: 3 bases; J trimming: 4 bases; junction bases outside the gene matches: 9. From germline, CDR1 is SGHRS and CDR2 YFSETQ. For the CDR3, the DNA is TGCGCCAGCAGCTCGTCCGATAGACAGGGGGCAGATACGCAGTATTTT. Translation gives CASSSSDRQGADTQYF.

This chain joins TRBV2 and TRBJ2-7; D gene unclear. There are 13 residues in the CDR3. Germline values: CDR1 SNHLY, CDR2 FYNNEI. V shed 7 bases and J shed 1 base, with 11 bases lying between them. CDR3: CASKETASYEQYF. CDR3 in DNA: TGTGCCAGCAAGGAGACGGCTTCCTACGAGCAGTACTTC.

The chain combines TRBV6-5 with TRBJ2-1; D may be TRBD1 (5 bases). The germline CDR1 and CDR2 sequences are MNHEY and SVGAGI. CDR3 size: 15 residues. Trimming shortened V by 0 bases and J by 9 bases, and 15 bases separated the two germline ends. The CDR3 region has the DNA TGTGCCAGCAGTTACTCGAACAGGAGAAGGAGTGAGCAGTTCTTC. Its translation: CASSYSNRRRSEQFF.

The chain recombines TRBV6-5 with TRBJ2-7; a weak D match, TRBD2 (6 bases). The germline V and J ends were trimmed by 3 bases and 2 bases, with 11 bases remaining between them. Germline CDR1 and CDR2: MNHEY and SVGAGI. This CDR3 is built from 14 residues. The chain's CDR3 is CASSYGGSPYEQYF. The CDR3 bases are TGTGCCAGCAGTTATGGGGGGAGCCCCTACGAGCAGTACTTC.

The chain couples TRBV2 to TRBJ1-1, with no clear D. This CDR3 spans 16 amino acids. The germline gives CDR1 SNHLY, CDR2 FYNNEI. Between the trimmed V and J ends, which lost 0 bases and 4 bases, there was a span of 15 bases. The CDR3: CASSEALRGGITEAFF. The CDR3 nucleotides read TGTGCCAGCAGTGAAGCGCTTCGAGGAGGGATCACTGAAGCTTTCTTT.

V and J are TRBV7-3 and TRBJ1-1; 9 bases match TRBD1. The germline CDR1 and CDR2 sequences are SGHTA and FQGTGA. The length of the CDR3 is 15 residues. After removal of 5 bases from V and 3 bases from J, the junction contained 7 bases not matched to a gene. The CDR3 spells CASSPWTGADTEAFF. CDR3 sequence (DNA): TGTGCCAGCAGCCCATGGACAGGGGCTGACACTGAAGCTTTCTTT.

This chain connects TRBV6-5 to TRBJ2-7, with 7 nucleotides matching TRBD2. The CDR3 runs 14 residues. CDR1 and CDR2 from the germline V gene are MNHEY and SVGAGI. V trimming: 4 bases; J trimming: 3 bases; junction bases outside the gene matches: 6. The CDR3 bases are TGTGCCAGCAGTTCTGGATCGGGGGGCTACGAGCAGTACTTC. The encoded protein is CASSSGSGGYEQYF.

This chain connects TRBV4-2 to TRBJ2-1; TRBD2 aligns across 7 bases. Trimming cost V 0 bases and J 1 base; bases outside gene matches: 3. The CDR3 runs 16 residues. The germline V gene encodes CDR1 LGHNA and CDR2 YNFKEQ. This CDR3 reads CASSQEQAGSYNEQFF. In DNA, the CDR3 is TGTGCCAGCAGCCAAGAACAAGCGGGATCCTACAATGAGCAGTTCTTC.

V and J are TRBV11-2 and TRBJ2-1; tentative D call: TRBD2 (6 bases). The germline CDR1 and CDR2 sequences are SGHAT and FQNNGV. Deletions cut 2 bases from V and 8 bases from J, with 19 bases between. This CDR3 is 16 amino acids long. In DNA form, the CDR3 reads TGTGCCAGCAGCTTAATGGGGGGTACTAGCAGGGATGAGCAGTTCTTC. This translates into CASSLMGGTSRDEQFF.

This chain uses TRBV27 with TRBJ2-2, with a weak D call TRBD1 (6 bases). The ends were cut back, 1 base at V and 4 bases at J, with 10 bases in the middle. This CDR3 contains 15 residues. CDR1 is MNHEY and CDR2 is SMNVEV in the germline V gene (reference sequence). The CDR3 nucleotides are TGTGCCAGCAGTTTATGGGACACGACCACCGGGGAGCTGTTTTTT. Encoded protein: CASSLWDTTTGELFF.